This T cell receptor (beta chain) was documented in a study of blood T cells in healthy people across ages. Every participating donor contributed around 9.5 milliliters of peripheral blood through a draw. This clonotype was observed many times. Primers used in a second PCR of about 7 to 12 cycles were a sample-barcoded 5' primer and a J-beta primer mix. One entry per CDR3 protein, called by TCRdb with MiXCR from the 5' RACE reads. The sample holds 1.5 million to 2 million distinct CDR3 sequences, around 42% seen once. The CDR3 totals 14 residues. Germline V gene data show CDR1 as PRHDT and CDR2 as FYEKMQ (reference sequence). The V end was cut by 5 bases, the J end by 2 bases, with 13 bases between.

This TCR came from a human donor in good health. J is TRBJ2-7 and V is TRBV13, with D uncertain. What was sequenced was blood. CDR3 protein: CASSPGKWPYEQYF. The CDR3 DNA is TGTGCCAGCAGCCCTGGAAAGTGGCCCTACGAGCAGTACTTC.